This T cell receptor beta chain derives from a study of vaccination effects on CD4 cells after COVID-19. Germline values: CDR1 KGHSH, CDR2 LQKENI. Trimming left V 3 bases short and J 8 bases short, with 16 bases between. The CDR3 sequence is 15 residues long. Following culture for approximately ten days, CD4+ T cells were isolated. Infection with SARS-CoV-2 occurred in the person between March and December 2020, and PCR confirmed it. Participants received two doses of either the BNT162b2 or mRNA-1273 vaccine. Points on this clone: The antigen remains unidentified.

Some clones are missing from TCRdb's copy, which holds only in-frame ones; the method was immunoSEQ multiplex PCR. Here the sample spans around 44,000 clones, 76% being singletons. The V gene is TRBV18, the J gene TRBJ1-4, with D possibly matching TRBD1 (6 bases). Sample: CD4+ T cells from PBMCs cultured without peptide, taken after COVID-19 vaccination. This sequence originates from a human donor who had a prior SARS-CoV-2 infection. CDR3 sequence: CASSPLGGGVEKLFF. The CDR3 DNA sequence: TGTGCCAGCTCACCCCTCGGGGGGGGCGTCGAAAAACTGTTTTTT. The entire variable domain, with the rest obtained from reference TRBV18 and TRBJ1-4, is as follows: NAGVMQNPRHLVRRRGQEARLRCSPMKGHSHVYWYRQLPEEGLKFMVYLQKENIIDESGMPKERFSAEFPKEGPSILRIQQVVRGDSAAYFCASSPLGGGVEKLFFGSGTQLSVL.